Presented here are 20 T cell receptor beta chains from one specimen sequenced in a study of OX40 agonist ivuxolimab in advanced cancers. The method was immunoSEQ multiplex PCR; TCRdb's version includes in-frame clones alone and lacks a portion of them. The sample includes tens of thousands of clones, roughly 80% seen only once; the top ten take roughly 1.1%. The material sequenced was CD4+ or CD8+ T cells sorted from blood, taken in a trial of the OX40 agonist ivuxolimab. The receptors come from an adult with an advanced solid tumor such as melanoma, head and neck, liver or kidney cancer.

The V call is TRBV30, the J call TRBJ2-7; unclear D gene. V lost 5 bases and J 0 bases, leaving 5 bases between the germline ends. This CDR3 is built from 11 residues. Per the germline V gene, CDR1 is GTSNPN and CDR2 is SVGIG (reference sequence). CDR3 sequence (DNA): TGTGCCTGGCAGAGCTCCTACGAGCAGTACTTC. This encodes CAWQSSYEQYF.

The gene calls are TRBV19 and TRBJ1-2, with D unresolved. There are 13 residues in the CDR3. The germline gives CDR1 LNHDA, CDR2 SQIVND (reference sequence). V was pared by 5 bases and J by 6 bases, with 13 bases between. This chain's CDR3 is CASSRRSGNGYTF. The CDR3 region has the DNA TGTGCCAGTAGTCGACGGTCGGGGAATGGCTACACCTTC.

This sequence joins TRBV5-6 and TRBJ1-5; TRBD1 agrees at 9 bases. V dropped 3 bases and J dropped 7; count of bases not matched to a gene: 8. CDR1 is SGHDT and CDR2 is YYEEEE in the germline V gene. The CDR3 is 15 residues long. The CDR3 here is CASSYRQGVYQPQHF. In DNA form, the CDR3 reads TGTGCCAGCAGCTACCGACAGGGGGTATACCAGCCCCAGCATTTT.

The sample holds a few counts of this clone. The V call is TRBV6-5, the J call TRBJ2-3; no reliable D call. Germline lookup yields CDR1 MNHEY and CDR2 SVGAGI. CDR3 length equals 15 residues. V was trimmed by 6 bases and J by 0 bases, leaving 13 bases between them. In DNA, the CDR3 is TGTGCCAGCAGCCCGATGGTTTTTAGCACAGATACGCAGTATTTT. It yields the protein CASSPMVFSTDTQYF.

V and J are TRBV7-2 and TRBJ2-3; the D gene is possibly TRBD2 (6 bases). The CDR3 has 14 amino acids. Between the trimmed V and J ends, which lost 5 bases and 2 bases, there was a span of 11 bases. Germline V gives CDR1 SGHTA, CDR2 FQGNSA. The CDR3 bases are TGTGCCAGCAGCCTTGGACTATCCACAGATACGCAGTATTTT. Its translation is CASSLGLSTDTQYF.

The V call is TRBV5-5, the J call TRBJ1-5; D unclear. Germline V CDR1 and CDR2: SGHKS, YYEKEE (reference sequence). CDR3 length: 12 residues. V was trimmed by 4 bases and J by 4 bases, leaving 6 bases between them. CDR3 sequence (DNA): TGTGCCAGCAGCCATATTAATCAGCCCCAGCATTTT. Its protein product is CASSHINQPQHF.

V and J are TRBV19 and TRBJ2-7, with D perhaps matching TRBD2 (5 bases). The germline CDR1 and CDR2 sequences are LNHDA and SQIVND (reference sequence). The CDR3 totals 13 residues. V shed 7 bases and J shed 2 bases, with 12 bases lying between them. The CDR3 bases are TGTGCCAGTAACCCGGGAAGGCCCTACGAGCAGTACGTC. Amino acid sequence: CASNPGRPYEQYV.

This clone was seen only a few times. The genes are TRBV6-5 and TRBJ2-7, with D uncertain. V was pared by 0 bases and J by 4 bases, with 16 bases between. The CDR3 has 16 residues. CDR1 is MNHEY and CDR2 is SVGAGI in the germline V gene. The chain's CDR3 is CASSYSMLAVGYEQYF. The DNA of the CDR3 is TGTGCCAGCAGTTACTCGATGTTGGCAGTAGGATACGAGCAGTACTTC.

The chain combines TRBV7-9 with TRBJ1-1; D remains unclear. The germline V and J ends were trimmed by 4 bases and 6 bases, with 15 bases remaining between them. The CDR3 has 14 amino acids. Germline V CDR1 and CDR2: SEHNR, FQNEAQ (reference sequence). In DNA, the CDR3 is TGTGCCAGCAGCTCCGACCGTGAAGCTGCTGAAGCTTTCTTT. It specifies CASSSDREAAEAFF.

The rearrangement links TRBV2 to TRBJ2-1; 7 bases agree with TRBD2. The germline CDR1 and CDR2 sequences are SNHLY and FYNNEI. Germline trimming cut 7 bases from V and 6 bases from J; bases unmatched to any gene: 9. This CDR3 contains 14 residues. The DNA for the CDR3 is TGTGCCAGCATAAGACTAGCCGGGGGCAATGAGCAGTTCTTC. Translating it yields CASIRLAGGNEQFF.

V is TRBV6-1 and J is TRBJ2-7, with D uncertain. V lost 2 bases and J 9 bases, leaving 20 bases between the germline ends. The CDR3 extends over 15 amino acids. Germline loops: CDR1 MNHNS, CDR2 SASEGT. CDR3 bases: TGTGCCAGCAGTGAACCCCGATTCCCTGAAGTGGGGCAGTACGTC. Amino acid sequence: CASSEPRFPEVGQYV.

The chain combines TRBV27 with TRBJ2-3, with a weak D call TRBD2 (6 bases). The germline gives CDR1 MNHEY, CDR2 SMNVEV (reference sequence). V shed 2 bases and J shed 10 bases, with 19 bases lying between them. The CDR3 has 15 residues. The CDR3 sequence: CASSLRGEVPNPQYF. The CDR3, as DNA: TGTGCCAGCAGTTTACGTGGGGAGGTGCCCAATCCGCAGTATTTT.

The chain combines TRBV5-1 with TRBJ1-1; no clear D gene. This CDR3 has 13 residues. The V gene's germline CDR1 is SGHRS and CDR2 YFSETQ. Trimming took 0 bases from V and 6 from J, leaving 9 bases between them. This chain's CDR3 is CASSLGALAEAFF. Here the CDR3 DNA reads TGCGCCAGCAGCTTGGGGGCCCTGGCTGAAGCTTTCTTT.

The chain links TRBV5-4 to TRBJ2-5, with 9 nucleotides matching TRBD1. CDR1 SGHNT and CDR2 YYREEE come from the germline V gene (reference sequence). With 4 bases clipped from V and 5 bases from J, the junction kept 9 bases outside the gene matches. This CDR3 is 15 amino acids long. CDR3 in DNA: TGTGCCAGCAGCGGAGGACAGGGGAAGGGGGAGACCCAGTACTTC. This translates into CASSGGQGKGETQYF.

The chain links TRBV5-1 to TRBJ2-3; 7 bases match TRBD2. Germline V gives CDR1 SGHRS, CDR2 YFSETQ. The CDR3 runs to 13 residues. V shed 5 bases, J shed 6 bases, and the junction held 6 bases outside the gene matches. The CDR3 DNA reads TGCGCCAGCAGTTCCGACGGGAGGGATACGCAGTATTTT. Residues: CASSSDGRDTQYF.

The rearrangement links TRBV4-2 to TRBJ1-3; 11 nucleotides agree with TRBD1. The junction had 5 bases not matched to a gene; V was cut back by 6 bases and J by 4 bases. The CDR3 has 15 residues. CDR1 is LGHNA and CDR2 is YNFKEQ in the germline V gene. The CDR3 spells CASSGQGASGNTIYF. Written as DNA, the CDR3 is TGTGCCAGCAGTGGACAGGGGGCGTCCGGAAACACCATATATTTT.

V usage is TRBV7-2 and J usage is TRBJ2-3; the D gene is possibly TRBD2 (5 bases). This CDR3 region has 12 residues. Trimming left V 8 bases short and J 7 bases short, with 13 bases between. Germline V gives CDR1 SGHTA, CDR2 FQGNSA. The CDR3: CASHNRGHTQYF. CDR3 nucleotides: TGTGCCAGCCATAATCGAGGGCATACGCAGTATTTT.

The genes are TRBV7-2 and TRBJ1-1, with 7 bases identical to TRBD1. Germline CDR1 and CDR2: SGHTA and FQGNSA. The CDR3 is made up of 16 amino acids. V gave up 5 bases and J gave up 1 base; unmatched junction bases: 10. The CDR3: CASSPPGGGSNTEAFF. The CDR3 bases are TGTGCCAGCAGCCCTCCAGGGGGGGGATCGAACACTGAAGCTTTCTTT.

This clone was detected only once. V and J are TRBV18 and TRBJ1-1; TRBD1 matches at 8 bases. This CDR3 comprises 15 residues. The V gene's germline CDR1 is KGHSH and CDR2 LQKENI. The ends lost 3 bases at V and 7 bases at J; junction bases unmatched: 10. CDR3 coding DNA: TGTGCCAGCTCACCGTCTGCAGCAGGGGGCCTTGAAGCTTTCTTT. It specifies CASSPSAAGGLEAFF.

The gene calls are TRBV5-8 and TRBJ1-5; D gene uncertain. The ends were cut back, 2 bases at V and 4 bases at J, with 10 bases in the middle. This CDR3 is 14 amino acids long. Germline values: CDR1 SGHTS, CDR2 YDEGEE. CDR3 bases: TGTGCCAGCAGCTTAATTGCTGGTAATCAGCCCCAGCATTTT. Its translation: CASSLIAGNQPQHF.